The clone carrying this T cell receptor (beta chain) was observed a handful of times. Its target is unknown. This entry belongs to a study of T-cell reconstitution after alpha-beta-depleted transplantation in children. Whole-study findings and limits: About two months after transplant, alpha-beta T cells reportedly came from several hundred expanded graft clones. Newly produced T cells mostly accounted for T-cell counts and diversity one year post-transplant. After transplant, high TCRbeta diversity at day 60 in some patients arose from surviving recipient T cells and thymic progenitors.

V was trimmed by 1 base and J by 7 bases, leaving 7 bases between them. The CDR3 has 12 residues. Construction of the TCRbeta library involved unique molecular identifiers. TCRdb reanalysed the PCR reads using MiXCR and keeps one entry per CDR3 protein. The sample lists approximately 800,000 distinct CDR3 sequences; around 17% were seen once. The chain carries TRBV12-3 or TRBV12-4 and TRBJ2-5; no reliable D call. The receptor comes from a male patient aged 10-17 years who had a stem cell transplant for acute lymphoblastic leukemia, so the T cells may come from the graft donor. The sequencing used PBMCs, mostly from graft donor cells, collected 360 days after TCRalphabeta/CD19-depleted stem cell transplant. Here the CDR3 DNA reads TGTGCCAGCAGTTTAGATTTCGGGACCCAGTACTTC. Its translation is CASSLDFGTQYF.